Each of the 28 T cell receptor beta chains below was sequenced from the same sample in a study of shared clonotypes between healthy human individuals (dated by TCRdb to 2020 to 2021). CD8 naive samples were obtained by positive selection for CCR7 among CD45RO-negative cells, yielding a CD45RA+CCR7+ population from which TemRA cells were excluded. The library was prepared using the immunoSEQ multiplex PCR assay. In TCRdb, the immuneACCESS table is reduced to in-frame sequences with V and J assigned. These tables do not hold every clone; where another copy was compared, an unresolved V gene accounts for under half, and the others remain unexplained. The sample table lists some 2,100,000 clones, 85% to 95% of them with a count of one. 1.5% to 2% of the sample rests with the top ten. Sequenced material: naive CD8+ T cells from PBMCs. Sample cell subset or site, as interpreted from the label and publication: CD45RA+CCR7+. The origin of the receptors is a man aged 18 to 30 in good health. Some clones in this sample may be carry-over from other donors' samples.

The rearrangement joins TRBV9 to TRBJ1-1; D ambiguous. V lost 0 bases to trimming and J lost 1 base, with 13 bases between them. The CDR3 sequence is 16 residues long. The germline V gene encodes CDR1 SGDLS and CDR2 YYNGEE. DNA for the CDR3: TGTGCCAGCAGCGTAGGGGGTGTTGGCGGGAACACTGAAGCTTTCTTT. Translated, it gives CASSVGGVGGNTEAFF. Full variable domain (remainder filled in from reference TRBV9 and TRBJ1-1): DSGVTQTPKHLITATGQRVTLRCSPRSGDLSVYWYQQSLDQGLQFLIQYYNGEERAKGNILERFSAQQFPDLHSELNLSSLELGDSALYFCASSVGGVGGNTEAFFGQGTRLTVV.

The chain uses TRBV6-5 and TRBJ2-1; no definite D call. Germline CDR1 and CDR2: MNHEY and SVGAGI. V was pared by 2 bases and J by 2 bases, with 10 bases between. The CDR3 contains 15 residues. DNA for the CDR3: TGTGCCAGCAGTTACGTGGGCAGCCCCTACAATGAGCAGTTCTTC. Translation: CASSYVGSPYNEQFF.

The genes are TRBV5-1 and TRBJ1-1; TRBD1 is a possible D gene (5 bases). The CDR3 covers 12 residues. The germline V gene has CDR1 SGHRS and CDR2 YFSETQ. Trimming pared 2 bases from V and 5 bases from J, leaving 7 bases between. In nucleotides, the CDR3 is TGCGCCAGCAGCTTCTGGGGGACTGAAGCTTTCTTT. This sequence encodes CASSFWGTEAFF.

The CDR3 DNA is TGTGCCAGCAGCTTGTGGCGGGAGGCCACCTACGAGCAGTACTTC. Translating it yields CASSLWREATYEQYF. The chain couples TRBV5-6 to TRBJ2-7, with 8 positions matching TRBD2. This CDR3 region has 15 residues. Germline CDR1 is SGHDT and CDR2 is YYEEEE. Losses at the gene ends were 1 base for V and 2 bases for J; bases not matched to a gene: 5.

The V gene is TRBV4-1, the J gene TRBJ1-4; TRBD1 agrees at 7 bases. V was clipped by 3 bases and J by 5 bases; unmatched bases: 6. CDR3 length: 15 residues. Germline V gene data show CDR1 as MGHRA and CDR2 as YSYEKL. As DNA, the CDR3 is TGCGCCAGCAGCCAGGACAGGTTTGGAAATGAAAAACTGTTTTTT. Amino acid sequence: CASSQDRFGNEKLFF.

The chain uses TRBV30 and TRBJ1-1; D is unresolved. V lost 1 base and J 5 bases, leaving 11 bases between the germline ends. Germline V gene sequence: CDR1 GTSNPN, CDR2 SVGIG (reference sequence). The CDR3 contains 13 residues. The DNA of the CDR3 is TGTGCCTGGAGTGACCCCCCGCCAACTGAAGCTTTCTTT. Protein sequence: CAWSDPPPTEAFF.

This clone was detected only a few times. The CDR3 DNA is TGCGCCAGCAGACAAGTTGCAGGAGTTGGCACTGAAGCTTTCTTT. Translation gives CASRQVAGVGTEAFF. J is TRBJ1-1 and V is TRBV5-1, with unresolved D. V was cut by 5 bases and J by 4 bases, with 18 bases left in between. The CDR3 loop spans 15 amino acids. Germline V gene lookup returns CDR1 SGHRS and CDR2 YFSETQ.

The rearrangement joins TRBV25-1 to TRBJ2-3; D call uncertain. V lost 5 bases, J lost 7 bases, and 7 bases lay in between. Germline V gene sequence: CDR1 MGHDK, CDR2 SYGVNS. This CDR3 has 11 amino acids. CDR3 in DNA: TGTGCCAGCAGTAGAACCAATACGCAGTATTTT. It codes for CASSRTNTQYF. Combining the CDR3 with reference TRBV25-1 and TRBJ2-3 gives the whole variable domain EADIYQTPRYLVIGTGKKITLECSQTMGHDKMYWYQQDPGMELHLIHYSYGVNSTEKGDLSSESTVSRIRTEHFPLTLESARPSHTSQYLCASSRTNTQYFGPGTRLTVL.

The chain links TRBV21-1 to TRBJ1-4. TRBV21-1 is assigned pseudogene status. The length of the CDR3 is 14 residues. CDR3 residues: CASSKRPTNEKLFF. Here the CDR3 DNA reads TGTGCCAGCAGCAAAAGGCCAACTAATGAAAAACTGTTTTTT.

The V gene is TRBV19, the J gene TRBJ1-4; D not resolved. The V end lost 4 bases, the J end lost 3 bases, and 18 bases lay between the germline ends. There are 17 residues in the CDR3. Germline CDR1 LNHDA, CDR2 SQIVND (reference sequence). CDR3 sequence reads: CASSRPTGRLPNEKLFF. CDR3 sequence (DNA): TGTGCCAGTAGTAGACCAACCGGGAGACTCCCTAATGAAAAACTGTTTTTT.

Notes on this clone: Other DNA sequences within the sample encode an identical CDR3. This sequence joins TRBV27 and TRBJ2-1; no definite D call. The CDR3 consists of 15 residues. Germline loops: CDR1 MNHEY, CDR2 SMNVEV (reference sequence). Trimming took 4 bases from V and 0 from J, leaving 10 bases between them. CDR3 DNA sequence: TGTGCCAGCAGTTGGGTTCCGAGCTCCTACAATGAGCAGTTCTTC. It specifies CASSWVPSSYNEQFF.

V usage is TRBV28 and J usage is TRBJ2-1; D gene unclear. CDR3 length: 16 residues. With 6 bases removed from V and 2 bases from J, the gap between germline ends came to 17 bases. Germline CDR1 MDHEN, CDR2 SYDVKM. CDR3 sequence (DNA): TGTGCCAGCAGACCCCGCCGGCAGCAGACCTACAATGAGCAGTTCTTC. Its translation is CASRPRRQQTYNEQFF.

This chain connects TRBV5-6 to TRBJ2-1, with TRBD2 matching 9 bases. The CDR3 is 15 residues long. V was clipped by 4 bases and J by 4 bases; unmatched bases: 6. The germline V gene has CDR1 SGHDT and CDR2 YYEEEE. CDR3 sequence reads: CASSETSGFYNEQFF. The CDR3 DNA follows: TGTGCCAGCAGCGAGACTAGCGGTTTTTACAATGAGCAGTTCTTC.

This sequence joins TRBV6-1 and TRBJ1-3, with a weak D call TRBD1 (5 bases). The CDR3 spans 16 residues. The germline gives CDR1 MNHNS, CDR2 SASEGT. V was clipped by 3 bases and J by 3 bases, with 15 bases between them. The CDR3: CASSDSHGTFGNTIYF. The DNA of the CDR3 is TGTGCCAGCAGTGATTCTCATGGGACGTTTGGAAACACCATATATTTT.

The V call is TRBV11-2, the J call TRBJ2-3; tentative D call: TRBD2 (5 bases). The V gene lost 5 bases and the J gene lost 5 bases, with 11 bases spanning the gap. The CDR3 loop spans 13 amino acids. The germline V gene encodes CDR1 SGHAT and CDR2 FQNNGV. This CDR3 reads CASSTDLRDTQYF. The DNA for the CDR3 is TGTGCCAGCAGCACGGACTTGAGAGATACGCAGTATTTT.

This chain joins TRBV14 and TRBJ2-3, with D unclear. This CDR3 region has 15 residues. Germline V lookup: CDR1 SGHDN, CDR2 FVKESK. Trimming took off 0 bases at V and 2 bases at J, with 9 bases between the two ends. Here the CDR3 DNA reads TGTGCCAGCAGCCAAGATATCGACACCACAGATACGCAGTATTTT. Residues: CASSQDIDTTDTQYF.

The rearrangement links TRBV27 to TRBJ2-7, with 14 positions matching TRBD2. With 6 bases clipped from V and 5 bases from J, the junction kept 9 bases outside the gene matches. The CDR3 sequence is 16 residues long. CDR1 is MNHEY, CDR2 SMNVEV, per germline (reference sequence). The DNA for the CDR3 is TGTGCCAGCAGGCAGGGACTAGCGGGAGTCGACCACGAGCAGTACTTC. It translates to CASRQGLAGVDHEQYF.

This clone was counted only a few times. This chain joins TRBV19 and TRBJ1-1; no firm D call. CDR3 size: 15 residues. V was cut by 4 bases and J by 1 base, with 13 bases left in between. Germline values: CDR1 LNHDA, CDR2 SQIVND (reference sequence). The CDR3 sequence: CASSNPGSENTEAFF. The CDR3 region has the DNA TGTGCCAGTAGTAACCCCGGCAGCGAGAACACTGAAGCTTTCTTT.

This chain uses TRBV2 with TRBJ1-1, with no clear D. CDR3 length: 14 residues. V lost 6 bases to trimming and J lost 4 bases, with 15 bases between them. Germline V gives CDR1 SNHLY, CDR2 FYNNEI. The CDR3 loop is CASRGIAGRTEAFF. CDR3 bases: TGTGCCAGCAGAGGCATTGCGGGCCGCACTGAAGCTTTCTTT. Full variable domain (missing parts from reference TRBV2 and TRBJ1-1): EPEVTQTPSHQVTQMGQEVILRCVPISNHLYFYWYRQILGQKVEFLVSFYNNEISEKSEIFDDQFSVERPDGSNFTLKIRSTKLEDSAMYFCASRGIAGRTEAFFGQGTRLTVV.

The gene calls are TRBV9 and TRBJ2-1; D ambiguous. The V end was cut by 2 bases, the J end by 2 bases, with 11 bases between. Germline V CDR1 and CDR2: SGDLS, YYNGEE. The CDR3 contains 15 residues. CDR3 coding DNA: TGTGCCAGCAGCGTGCAGCTGGACGCCTACAATGAGCAGTTCTTC. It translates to CASSVQLDAYNEQFF.

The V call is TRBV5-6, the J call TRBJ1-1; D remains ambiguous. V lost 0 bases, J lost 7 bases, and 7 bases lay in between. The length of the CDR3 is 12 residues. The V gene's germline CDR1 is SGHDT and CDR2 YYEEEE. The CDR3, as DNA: TGTGCCAGCAGCTTGGGCGACCTTGAAGCTTTCTTT. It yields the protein CASSLGDLEAFF.

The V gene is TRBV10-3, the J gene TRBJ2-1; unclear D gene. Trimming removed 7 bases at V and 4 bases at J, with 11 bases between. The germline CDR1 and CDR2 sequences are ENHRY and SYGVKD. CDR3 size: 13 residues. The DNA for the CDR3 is TGTGCCATCACGGGCACAGAGTACAATGAGCAGTTCTTC. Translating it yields CAITGTEYNEQFF.

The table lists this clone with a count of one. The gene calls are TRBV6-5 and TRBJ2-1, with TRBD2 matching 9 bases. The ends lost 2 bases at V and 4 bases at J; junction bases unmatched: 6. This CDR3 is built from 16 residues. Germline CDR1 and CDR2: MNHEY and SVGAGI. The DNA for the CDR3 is TGTGCCAGCAGTTACAAGGGCGGGAGGGCTTACAATGAGCAGTTCTTC. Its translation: CASSYKGGRAYNEQFF.

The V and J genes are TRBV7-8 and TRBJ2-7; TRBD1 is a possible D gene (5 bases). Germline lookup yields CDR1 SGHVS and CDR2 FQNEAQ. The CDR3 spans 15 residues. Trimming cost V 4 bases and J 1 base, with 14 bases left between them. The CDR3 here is CASSSRDSYSYEQYF. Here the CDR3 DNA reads TGTGCCAGCAGCTCCCGAGACAGCTATTCCTACGAGCAGTACTTC.

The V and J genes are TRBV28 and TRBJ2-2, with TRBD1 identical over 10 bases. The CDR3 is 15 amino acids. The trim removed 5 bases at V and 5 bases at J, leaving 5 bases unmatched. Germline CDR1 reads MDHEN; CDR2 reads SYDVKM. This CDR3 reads CASSATGGGTGELFF. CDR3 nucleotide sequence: TGTGCCAGCAGTGCGACAGGGGGCGGTACCGGGGAGCTGTTTTTT.

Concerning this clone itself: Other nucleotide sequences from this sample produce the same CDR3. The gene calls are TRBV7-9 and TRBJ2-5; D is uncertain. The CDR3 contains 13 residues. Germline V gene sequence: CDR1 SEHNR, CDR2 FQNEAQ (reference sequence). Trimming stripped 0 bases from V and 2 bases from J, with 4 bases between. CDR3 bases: TGTGCCAGCAGCTTAGCCCTTCAAGAGACCCAGTACTTC. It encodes CASSLALQETQYF.

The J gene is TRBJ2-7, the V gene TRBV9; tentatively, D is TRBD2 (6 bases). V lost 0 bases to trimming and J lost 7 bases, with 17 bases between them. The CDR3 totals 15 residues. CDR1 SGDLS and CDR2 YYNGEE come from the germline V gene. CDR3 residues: CASSVGTVHGGEQYF. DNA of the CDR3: TGTGCCAGCAGCGTAGGGACTGTCCATGGGGGGGAGCAGTACTTC. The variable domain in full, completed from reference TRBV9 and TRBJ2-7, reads DSGVTQTPKHLITATGQRVTLRCSPRSGDLSVYWYQQSLDQGLQFLIQYYNGEERAKGNILERFSAQQFPDLHSELNLSSLELGDSALYFCASSVGTVHGGEQYFGPGTRLTVT.

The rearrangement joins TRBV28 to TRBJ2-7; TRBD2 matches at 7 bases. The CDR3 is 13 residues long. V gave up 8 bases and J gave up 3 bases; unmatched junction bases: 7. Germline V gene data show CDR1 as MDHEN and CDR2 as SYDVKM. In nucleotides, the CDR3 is TGTGCCAGCGGAGGACTAGTTTTCTACGAGCAGTACTTC. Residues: CASGGLVFYEQYF.